A selection of T cell receptor beta chains follows, all from one sample in a study of early T cells in non-severe SARS-CoV-2 infection. TCRdb reanalysed the 5' RACE reads using MiXCR and keeps one entry per CDR3 protein. There are fewer than 65,000 distinct CDR3 sequences in the sample; roughly 8.7% occur only once, and around 3.7% lies in the top ten. Specimen: whole blood, collected at baseline. The receptors stem from an adult who was a healthcare worker with PCR-confirmed SARS-CoV-2 infection or an uninfected control (not recorded which). CDR3s include the opening cysteine and the closing phenylalanine or tryptophan. Fields, in order: V gene, D gene, J gene, CDR3 length, clone size, CDR3 DNA, CDR3 protein. The D gene is left open where the match is weak. The size field is filled for only some rows; it gives once, few, many or a size class.

>TRBV7-6|-|TRBJ2-7|13|-
TGTGCCAGCAGCAAGAGCGGCCGCTACGAGCAGTACTTC
CASSKSGRYEQYF
>TRBV29-1|-|TRBJ2-3|13|many
TGCAGCGTTGTAGCAGGGGCGGGAGATACGCAGTATTTT
CSVVAGAGDTQYF
>TRBV12-3/TRBV12-4|-|TRBJ2-3|14|many
TGTGCCAGCAGTCCCCGACAAGTCCTAGATACGCAGTATTTT
CASSPRQVLDTQYF
>TRBV19|-|TRBJ1-2|13|many
TGTGCCAGTAGTGCGGGGGGATGGTATGGCTACACCTTC
CASSAGGWYGYTF
>TRBV12-3/TRBV12-4|TRBD2|TRBJ2-7|15|many
TGTGCCAGCAGTTTCCGCGTAGCGGGGAACTACGAGCAGTACTTC
CASSFRVAGNYEQYF
>TRBV12-3/TRBV12-4|-|TRBJ2-2|13|-
TGTGCCAGCAGTCTCCCGAGTTTTGGGGAGCTGTTTTTT
CASSLPSFGELFF
>TRBV5-5|-|TRBJ1-2|15|many
TGTGCCAGCAGCTTGGGAGCAGGGCGAGGCTATGGCTACACCTTC
CASSLGAGRGYGYTF
>TRBV10-3|-|TRBJ1-2|15|few
TGTGCCATCGCCGGGGGGTCCCGACATATTTATGGCTACACCTTC
CAIAGGSRHIYGYTF
>TRBV19|-|TRBJ2-4|12|-
TGTGCCAGTAGTCCGAGGGTACACATTCAGTACTTC
CASSPRVHIQYF
>TRBV6-1|-|TRBJ1-3|15|many
TGTGCCAGCAGTGAACGTGGGGAGTCTGGAAACACCATATATTTT
CASSERGESGNTIYF
>TRBV29-1|-|TRBJ2-6|13|-
TGCAGCGTTCAGAGCTCTGGGGCCAACGTCCTGACTTTC
CSVQSSGANVLTF
>TRBV6-6|TRBD2|TRBJ2-2|17|many
TGTGCCAGCAGTTACCCGACTAGCGGGAGGTACACCGGGGAGCTGTTTTTT
CASSYPTSGRYTGELFF
>TRBV7-8|-|TRBJ1-6|16|-
TGTGCCAGCAGGGCCAGCAGCTCCGGGGGTGGCTCACCCCTCCACTTT
CASRASSSGGGSPLHF
>TRBV7-8|-|TRBJ2-7|15|medium-sized
TGTGCCAGCAGCTTAGTGCAGGGACGAAACTACGAGCAGTACTTC
CASSLVQGRNYEQYF
>TRBV15|TRBD2|TRBJ2-4|15|many
TGTGCCACCAGCTCCCCCGTAGCGGGAGGGCGAATTCAGTACTTC
CATSSPVAGGRIQYF
>TRBV4-2|TRBD2|TRBJ2-3|19|-
TGTGCCAGCAGCCAAGGAGGGTTTAGCGGGTCTATAGGGGCAGATACGCAGTATTTT
CASSQGGFSGSIGADTQYF
>TRBV11-2|TRBD2|TRBJ2-7|15|-
TGTGCCAGCAGCCAAACTAGCGGGGGAGGCTACGAGCAGTACTTC
CASSQTSGGGYEQYF
>TRBV6-1|TRBD1|TRBJ2-1|15|few
TGTGCCAGCAGTATGTGGGGACAGTCTTACAATGAGCAGTTCTTC
CASSMWGQSYNEQFF
>TRBV12-5|TRBD2|TRBJ2-5|16|few
TGTGCTAGTGGTTCCAAAGGCGGGAGCGGCCAAGAGACCCAGTACTTC
CASGSKGGSGQETQYF
>TRBV10-3|TRBD1|TRBJ2-1|14|-
TGTGCCATCAGTGAGTCACAGGGGCGGAATGAGCAGTTCTTC
CAISESQGRNEQFF
>TRBV7-8|TRBD1|TRBJ2-7|12|-
TGTGCCAGCAGCCCGGACAGGGGCGAGCAGTACTTC
CASSPDRGEQYF
>TRBV6-1|TRBD1|TRBJ2-2|15|-
TGTGCCACCCACTGGGCGACAGGGGGCATCGGGGAGCTGTTTTTT
CATHWATGGIGELFF
>TRBV24-1|-|TRBJ2-2|15|few
TGTGCCACCAGTGATTCCAGGAACCCCACCGGGGAGCTGTTTTTT
CATSDSRNPTGELFF
>TRBV5-1|-|TRBJ2-3|12|-
TGCGCCAGCAGCCCGCCGGCAGATACGCAGTATTTT
CASSPPADTQYF
>TRBV6-2/TRBV6-3|TRBD1|TRBJ2-7|14|few
TGTGCCAGCAGTTCCGGGGACAGGGTCTACGAGCAGTACTTC
CASSSGDRVYEQYF
>TRBV4-1|-|TRBJ1-4|14|-
TGCGCCAGCAGCCCGGGACCGAAGGAGGAAAAACTGTTTTTT
CASSPGPKEEKLFF
>TRBV6-6|-|TRBJ1-1|13|-
TGTGCCAGCAGTTACGCGTCGAACACTGAAGCTTTCTTT
CASSYASNTEAFF
>TRBV11-2|-|TRBJ2-1|12|-
TGTGCCAGCAGCCCCCATTGGGATGAGCAGTTCTTC
CASSPHWDEQFF
>TRBV27|-|TRBJ1-1|17|-
TGTGCCAGCAGTTTATACGTTTCGGGACAAGTGAACACTGAAGCTTTCTTT
CASSLYVSGQVNTEAFF
>TRBV5-6|-|TRBJ2-5|14|-
TGTGCCAGCAGCCCGGACAGTACGCCGGAGACCCAGTACTTC
CASSPDSTPETQYF
>TRBV29-1|TRBD1|TRBJ1-1|16|few
TGCAGCGTTGAAGAACCCTCGACAGGGATGAACACTGAAGCTTTCTTT
CSVEEPSTGMNTEAFF
>TRBV27|-|TRBJ2-7|13|many
TGTGCCAGCAGTTTGGGCCATACCTACGAGCAGTACTTC
CASSLGHTYEQYF
>TRBV29-1|-|TRBJ1-6|13|-
TGCAGCGCCCAAATCGGGCTTAATTCACCCCTCCACTTT
CSAQIGLNSPLHF
>TRBV3-1|-|TRBJ2-1|16|-
TGTGCCAGCAGCCAAGATCTAGCCCCAACTAGCAATGAGCAGTTCTTC
CASSQDLAPTSNEQFF
>TRBV7-7|-|TRBJ2-5|15|few
TGTGCTAGCAGCTTAGGGACCATGGCCCAAGAGACCCAGTACTTC
CASSLGTMAQETQYF
>TRBV7-8|TRBD1|TRBJ2-2|14|-
TGTGCCAGCAGCAGGGACAGGGTCGGCGGGGAGCTGTTTTTT
CASSRDRVGGELFF
>TRBV27|TRBD2|TRBJ2-7|14|few
TGTGCCAGCAGACGTCTAGCGGGATTCTACGAGCAGTACTTC
CASRRLAGFYEQYF
>TRBV7-9|-|TRBJ1-1|12|-
TGTGCCACGCAACACCAGAACACTGAAGCTTTCTTT
CATQHQNTEAFF
>TRBV14|-|TRBJ2-4|14|many
TGTGCCAGCAGCCAAGGACATGTCAAAAACATTCAGTACTTC
CASSQGHVKNIQYF
>TRBV6-5|TRBD2|TRBJ2-3|15|many
TGTGCCAGCGGTCCGGGACTAGCGATACCAGAGGGGCAGTATTTT
CASGPGLAIPEGQYF
>TRBV18|-|TRBJ1-1|14|few
TGTGCCAGCTCACCAAGACAGGAGAACACTGAAGCTTTCTTT
CASSPRQENTEAFF
>TRBV12-3/TRBV12-4|TRBD2|TRBJ2-2|14|few
TGTGCCAGCAGTTCACGGACTAGCACCGGGGAGCTGTTTTTT
CASSSRTSTGELFF